These T cell receptor beta chains were read from a single sample in a study of cytomegalovirus exposure and HLA in healthy donors. This table comes from immunoSEQ multiplex PCR, and its TCRdb copy is limited to in-frame clones, with some not included. The data show some 170,000 clones, with around 87% seen just once and roughly 1.3% held by the top ten. The sample taken for sequencing was PBMCs. Source of these receptors: a woman under 40 in good health and CMV-seronegative. Both conserved end residues are trimmed from each CDR3. Fields, in order: V gene, J gene, CDR3 protein.

V gene: TRBV6-1; J gene: TRBJ1-6; CDR3 protein: ASSDYLVTLH
V gene: TRBV10-2; J gene: TRBJ2-3; CDR3 protein: ASSESVASGRTDTQY
V gene: TRBV5-4; J gene: TRBJ2-6; CDR3 protein: ASSDRNSGANVLT
V gene: TRBV27; J gene: TRBJ2-7; CDR3 protein: ASSLSRGLYEQY
V gene: TRBV7-9; J gene: TRBJ2-5; CDR3 protein: ASSSLSGTKQETQY
V gene: TRBV27; J gene: TRBJ1-2; CDR3 protein: ASSRTGINGYT
V gene: TRBV4-2; J gene: TRBJ1-2; CDR3 protein: ASSQRKGAGVGYT
V gene: TRBV19; J gene: TRBJ2-7; CDR3 protein: ASSIGLAGAREQY
V gene: TRBV7-9; J gene: TRBJ2-1; CDR3 protein: ASSLPNSYNEQF
V gene: TRBV19; J gene: TRBJ1-5; CDR3 protein: ASTTGGYQPQH
V gene: TRBV11-3; J gene: TRBJ2-1; CDR3 protein: ASSSGTSGGLGYNEQF
V gene: TRBV6-1; J gene: TRBJ1-4; CDR3 protein: ASSGRTGGWEKLF
V gene: TRBV10-1; J gene: TRBJ2-7; CDR3 protein: ASRDPGQGAPAGEQY
V gene: TRBV7-8; J gene: TRBJ2-3; CDR3 protein: ASSLRVAGGGTDTQY
V gene: TRBV6-1; J gene: TRBJ2-7; CDR3 protein: ASSDLAGGPGEQY
V gene: TRBV5-1; J gene: TRBJ1-2; CDR3 protein: ASSLVGGPGGYT
V gene: TRBV7-2; J gene: TRBJ1-4; CDR3 protein: ASSSGQGGPYEKLF
V gene: TRBV7-8; J gene: TRBJ1-2; CDR3 protein: ASSTGQGGYGYT
V gene: TRBV7-2; J gene: TRBJ2-2; CDR3 protein: ASSFQKTGELF
V gene: TRBV4-1; J gene: TRBJ1-1; CDR3 protein: ASRGHRGQSTEAF
V gene: TRBV4-1; J gene: TRBJ2-7; CDR3 protein: ASSSAQGTYEQY
V gene: TRBV27; J gene: TRBJ2-1; CDR3 protein: ASSLVFLGATPYNEQF
V gene: TRBV5-1; J gene: TRBJ2-3; CDR3 protein: ASSLLAGENTDTQY
V gene: TRBV29-1; J gene: TRBJ2-1; CDR3 protein: SVGLGVNEQF
V gene: TRBV7-2; J gene: TRBJ2-6; CDR3 protein: ASSFSGANVLT
V gene: TRBV6-5; J gene: TRBJ1-2; CDR3 protein: ASSYRGGVDGYT
V gene: TRBV7-8; J gene: TRBJ2-7; CDR3 protein: ASSLAHRAYEQY
V gene: TRBV6-5; J gene: TRBJ2-2; CDR3 protein: ASSYTSDTGELF
V gene: TRBV18; J gene: TRBJ1-2; CDR3 protein: ASSLGQGAGGYT
V gene: TRBV6-4; J gene: TRBJ1-6; CDR3 protein: ASSLTGEGDSPLH
V gene: TRBV4-3; J gene: TRBJ2-1; CDR3 protein: ASSQDSGGGAGQQF
V gene: TRBV7-9; J gene: TRBJ2-3; CDR3 protein: ASSEKEDYPPTDTQY
V gene: TRBV10-2; J gene: TRBJ2-5; CDR3 protein: ASSPTTSGGGNQY
V gene: TRBV19; J gene: TRBJ2-1; CDR3 protein: AIQGLAGGFYNEQF
V gene: TRBV19; J gene: TRBJ2-7; CDR3 protein: ASSIGTIYEQY
V gene: TRBV7-9; J gene: TRBJ2-2; CDR3 protein: ASRKGSGGNTGELF
V gene: TRBV29-1; J gene: TRBJ2-7; CDR3 protein: STSTGEGEQY
V gene: TRBV20-1; J gene: TRBJ2-5; CDR3 protein: SAGEVETQY
V gene: TRBV5-1; J gene: TRBJ1-2; CDR3 protein: ASSDGQGYGYT
V gene: TRBV6-1; J gene: TRBJ2-2; CDR3 protein: ASRELSGQANTGELF
V gene: TRBV14; J gene: TRBJ2-5; CDR3 protein: ASSQDVWAGSGETQY
V gene: TRBV5-1; J gene: TRBJ1-4; CDR3 protein: ASSLTATNEKLF
V gene: TRBV10-1; J gene: TRBJ2-7; CDR3 protein: ASQNPGQSSYEQY
V gene: TRBV7-9; J gene: TRBJ1-2; CDR3 protein: ASSLGVQGEIYGYT
V gene: TRBV6-1; J gene: TRBJ2-5; CDR3 protein: ASRRQFQETQY
V gene: TRBV5-5; J gene: TRBJ2-7; CDR3 protein: ASSLWQGPTYEQY
V gene: TRBV13; J gene: TRBJ1-2; CDR3 protein: ASSLASPGAHGYT
V gene: TRBV18; J gene: TRBJ2-1; CDR3 protein: ASSPPRTSGQHNEQF
V gene: TRBV7-2; J gene: TRBJ1-2; CDR3 protein: ASSLPGTVNYGYT
V gene: TRBV7-8; J gene: TRBJ2-3; CDR3 protein: ASSHPLAGADTQY
V gene: TRBV5-4; J gene: TRBJ1-2; CDR3 protein: ASSASRQGRDGYT
V gene: TRBV9; J gene: TRBJ2-2; CDR3 protein: ASTPGQVYTGELF